Below, 10 T cell receptor beta chains from the same sample are listed, as sequenced in a study of blood T cells in healthy people across ages. Primed by a sample-barcoded 5' primer and a J-beta primer mix, a second PCR proceeded for roughly 6 to 12 cycles. TCRdb re-called the 5' RACE reads through MiXCR, storing one row per CDR3 protein. Among approximately 600,000 distinct CDR3 sequences, under 65% were seen once, and the ten largest hold approximately 37%. Sequenced input: blood. These TCRs come from a man aged 55 to 70 in good health.

The chain employs TRBV9 and TRBJ2-6; D is undetermined. Trimming left V 0 bases short and J 7 bases short, with 8 bases between. From germline, CDR1 is SGDLS and CDR2 YYNGEE. The CDR3 consists of 14 residues. CDR3: CASSVGISANVLTF. As DNA, the CDR3 is TGTGCCAGCAGCGTAGGAATTAGTGCCAACGTCCTGACTTTC. Using reference TRBV9 and TRBJ2-6 for the parts outside the CDR3, the full variable domain is DSGVTQTPKHLITATGQRVTLRCSPRSGDLSVYWYQQSLDQGLQFLIQYYNGEERAKGNILERFSAQQFPDLHSELNLSSLELGDSALYFCASSVGISANVLTFGAGSRLTVL.

This clonotype has at least ten counts. The chain joins TRBV2 to TRBJ2-5; 14 bases line up with TRBD2. This CDR3 comprises 15 residues. V shed 4 bases and J 2 bases; nucleotides not matched to a gene: 0. CDR1 is SNHLY and CDR2 is FYNNEI in the germline V gene. The CDR3 here is CASSGLAGGQETQYF. DNA for the CDR3: TGTGCCAGCAGTGGACTAGCGGGGGGGCAAGAGACCCAGTACTTC.

This clonotype has a handful of counts. The chain carries TRBV25-1 and TRBJ2-3; tentatively, D is TRBD1 (6 bases). The CDR3 has 16 amino acids. The germline V and J ends were trimmed by 4 bases and 4 bases, with 18 bases remaining between them. Germline V gives CDR1 MGHDK, CDR2 SYGVNS. In nucleotides, the CDR3 is TGTGCCAGCAGTGTAAAGTCAGGGGCGAACCCAGATACGCAGTATTTT. Residues: CASSVKSGANPDTQYF.

This sequence joins TRBV12-3 or TRBV12-4 and TRBJ2-7; D perhaps matches TRBD2 (6 bases). The CDR3 totals 14 residues. The germline V and J ends were trimmed by 5 bases and 0 bases, with 11 bases remaining between them. The CDR3 bases are TGTGCCAGCAGTGTACTAGCTCTCTCCTACGAGCAGTACTTC. It encodes CASSVLALSYEQYF.

The chain is built from TRBV7-2 and TRBJ2-5, with D perhaps matching TRBD2 (7 bases). This CDR3 is built from 15 residues. The germline V and J ends were trimmed by 5 bases and 2 bases, with 15 bases remaining between them. Germline V gives CDR1 SGHTA, CDR2 FQGNSA. The CDR3 spells CASSPTRGGQETQYF. The CDR3 coding sequence is TGTGCCAGCAGCCCGACTAGGGGGGGGCAAGAGACCCAGTACTTC.

This clonotype was observed a handful of times. The chain recombines TRBV7-8 with TRBJ1-1, with D tentatively TRBD1 (6 bases). Germline CDR1 reads SGHVS; CDR2 reads FQNEAQ. This CDR3 comprises 13 residues. Trimming pared 3 bases from V and 6 bases from J, leaving 11 bases between. CDR3 in DNA: TGTGCCAGCAGCTTGGACACAGGGCCTGAAGCTTTCTTT. Translating gives CASSLDTGPEAFF.

This clonotype was detected a few times. J is TRBJ1-2 and V is TRBV29-1; 9 positions agree with TRBD1. J gave up 7 bases and V 6 bases, and 6 bases lay outside the gene matches. The CDR3 loop spans 12 amino acids. Germline lookup yields CDR1 SQVTM and CDR2 ANQGSEA. The CDR3 bases are TGCAGCGTAGAACAGGGGGCGGGTGGCTACACCTTC. This gives the protein CSVEQGAGGYTF.

In the case of this clonotype: Just one base apart from a much larger clone, this may be a read error. The chain employs TRBV6-6 and TRBJ2-6; possible D gene TRBD2, 5 bases. The CDR3 contains 17 residues. V lost 4 bases and J 0 bases, leaving 13 bases between the germline ends. Germline CDR1 and CDR2: MNHNY and SVGAGI (reference sequence). CDR3 protein: CASSCEGPGSGANVLTF. The CDR3, as DNA: TGTGCCAGCAGTTGCGAGGGCCCGGGCTCTGGGGCCAACGTCCTGACTTTC.

The chain is built from TRBV9 and TRBJ2-3; weak D call: TRBD1 (5 bases). Germline V gene sequence: CDR1 SGDLS, CDR2 YYNGEE. This CDR3 comprises 16 residues. V was cut by 0 bases and J by 7 bases, with 18 bases left in between. The DNA of the CDR3 is TGTGCCAGCAGCGTAGACCCCAGCGCCAGGGCGAATACGCAGTATTTT. Translated, it gives CASSVDPSARANTQYF.

V gene TRBV10-3 combines with J gene TRBJ1-5; 9 bases line up with TRBD1. Trimming at V came to 1 base and at J to 4 bases, leaving 11 bases not matched to a gene. CDR3 length equals 18 residues. Germline CDR1 ENHRY, CDR2 SYGVKD. CDR3 nucleotide sequence: TGTGCCATCAGTGAGTTGGGACAGGGCACCTTTGGAAATCAGCCCCAGCATTTT. Amino acids: CAISELGQGTFGNQPQHF.